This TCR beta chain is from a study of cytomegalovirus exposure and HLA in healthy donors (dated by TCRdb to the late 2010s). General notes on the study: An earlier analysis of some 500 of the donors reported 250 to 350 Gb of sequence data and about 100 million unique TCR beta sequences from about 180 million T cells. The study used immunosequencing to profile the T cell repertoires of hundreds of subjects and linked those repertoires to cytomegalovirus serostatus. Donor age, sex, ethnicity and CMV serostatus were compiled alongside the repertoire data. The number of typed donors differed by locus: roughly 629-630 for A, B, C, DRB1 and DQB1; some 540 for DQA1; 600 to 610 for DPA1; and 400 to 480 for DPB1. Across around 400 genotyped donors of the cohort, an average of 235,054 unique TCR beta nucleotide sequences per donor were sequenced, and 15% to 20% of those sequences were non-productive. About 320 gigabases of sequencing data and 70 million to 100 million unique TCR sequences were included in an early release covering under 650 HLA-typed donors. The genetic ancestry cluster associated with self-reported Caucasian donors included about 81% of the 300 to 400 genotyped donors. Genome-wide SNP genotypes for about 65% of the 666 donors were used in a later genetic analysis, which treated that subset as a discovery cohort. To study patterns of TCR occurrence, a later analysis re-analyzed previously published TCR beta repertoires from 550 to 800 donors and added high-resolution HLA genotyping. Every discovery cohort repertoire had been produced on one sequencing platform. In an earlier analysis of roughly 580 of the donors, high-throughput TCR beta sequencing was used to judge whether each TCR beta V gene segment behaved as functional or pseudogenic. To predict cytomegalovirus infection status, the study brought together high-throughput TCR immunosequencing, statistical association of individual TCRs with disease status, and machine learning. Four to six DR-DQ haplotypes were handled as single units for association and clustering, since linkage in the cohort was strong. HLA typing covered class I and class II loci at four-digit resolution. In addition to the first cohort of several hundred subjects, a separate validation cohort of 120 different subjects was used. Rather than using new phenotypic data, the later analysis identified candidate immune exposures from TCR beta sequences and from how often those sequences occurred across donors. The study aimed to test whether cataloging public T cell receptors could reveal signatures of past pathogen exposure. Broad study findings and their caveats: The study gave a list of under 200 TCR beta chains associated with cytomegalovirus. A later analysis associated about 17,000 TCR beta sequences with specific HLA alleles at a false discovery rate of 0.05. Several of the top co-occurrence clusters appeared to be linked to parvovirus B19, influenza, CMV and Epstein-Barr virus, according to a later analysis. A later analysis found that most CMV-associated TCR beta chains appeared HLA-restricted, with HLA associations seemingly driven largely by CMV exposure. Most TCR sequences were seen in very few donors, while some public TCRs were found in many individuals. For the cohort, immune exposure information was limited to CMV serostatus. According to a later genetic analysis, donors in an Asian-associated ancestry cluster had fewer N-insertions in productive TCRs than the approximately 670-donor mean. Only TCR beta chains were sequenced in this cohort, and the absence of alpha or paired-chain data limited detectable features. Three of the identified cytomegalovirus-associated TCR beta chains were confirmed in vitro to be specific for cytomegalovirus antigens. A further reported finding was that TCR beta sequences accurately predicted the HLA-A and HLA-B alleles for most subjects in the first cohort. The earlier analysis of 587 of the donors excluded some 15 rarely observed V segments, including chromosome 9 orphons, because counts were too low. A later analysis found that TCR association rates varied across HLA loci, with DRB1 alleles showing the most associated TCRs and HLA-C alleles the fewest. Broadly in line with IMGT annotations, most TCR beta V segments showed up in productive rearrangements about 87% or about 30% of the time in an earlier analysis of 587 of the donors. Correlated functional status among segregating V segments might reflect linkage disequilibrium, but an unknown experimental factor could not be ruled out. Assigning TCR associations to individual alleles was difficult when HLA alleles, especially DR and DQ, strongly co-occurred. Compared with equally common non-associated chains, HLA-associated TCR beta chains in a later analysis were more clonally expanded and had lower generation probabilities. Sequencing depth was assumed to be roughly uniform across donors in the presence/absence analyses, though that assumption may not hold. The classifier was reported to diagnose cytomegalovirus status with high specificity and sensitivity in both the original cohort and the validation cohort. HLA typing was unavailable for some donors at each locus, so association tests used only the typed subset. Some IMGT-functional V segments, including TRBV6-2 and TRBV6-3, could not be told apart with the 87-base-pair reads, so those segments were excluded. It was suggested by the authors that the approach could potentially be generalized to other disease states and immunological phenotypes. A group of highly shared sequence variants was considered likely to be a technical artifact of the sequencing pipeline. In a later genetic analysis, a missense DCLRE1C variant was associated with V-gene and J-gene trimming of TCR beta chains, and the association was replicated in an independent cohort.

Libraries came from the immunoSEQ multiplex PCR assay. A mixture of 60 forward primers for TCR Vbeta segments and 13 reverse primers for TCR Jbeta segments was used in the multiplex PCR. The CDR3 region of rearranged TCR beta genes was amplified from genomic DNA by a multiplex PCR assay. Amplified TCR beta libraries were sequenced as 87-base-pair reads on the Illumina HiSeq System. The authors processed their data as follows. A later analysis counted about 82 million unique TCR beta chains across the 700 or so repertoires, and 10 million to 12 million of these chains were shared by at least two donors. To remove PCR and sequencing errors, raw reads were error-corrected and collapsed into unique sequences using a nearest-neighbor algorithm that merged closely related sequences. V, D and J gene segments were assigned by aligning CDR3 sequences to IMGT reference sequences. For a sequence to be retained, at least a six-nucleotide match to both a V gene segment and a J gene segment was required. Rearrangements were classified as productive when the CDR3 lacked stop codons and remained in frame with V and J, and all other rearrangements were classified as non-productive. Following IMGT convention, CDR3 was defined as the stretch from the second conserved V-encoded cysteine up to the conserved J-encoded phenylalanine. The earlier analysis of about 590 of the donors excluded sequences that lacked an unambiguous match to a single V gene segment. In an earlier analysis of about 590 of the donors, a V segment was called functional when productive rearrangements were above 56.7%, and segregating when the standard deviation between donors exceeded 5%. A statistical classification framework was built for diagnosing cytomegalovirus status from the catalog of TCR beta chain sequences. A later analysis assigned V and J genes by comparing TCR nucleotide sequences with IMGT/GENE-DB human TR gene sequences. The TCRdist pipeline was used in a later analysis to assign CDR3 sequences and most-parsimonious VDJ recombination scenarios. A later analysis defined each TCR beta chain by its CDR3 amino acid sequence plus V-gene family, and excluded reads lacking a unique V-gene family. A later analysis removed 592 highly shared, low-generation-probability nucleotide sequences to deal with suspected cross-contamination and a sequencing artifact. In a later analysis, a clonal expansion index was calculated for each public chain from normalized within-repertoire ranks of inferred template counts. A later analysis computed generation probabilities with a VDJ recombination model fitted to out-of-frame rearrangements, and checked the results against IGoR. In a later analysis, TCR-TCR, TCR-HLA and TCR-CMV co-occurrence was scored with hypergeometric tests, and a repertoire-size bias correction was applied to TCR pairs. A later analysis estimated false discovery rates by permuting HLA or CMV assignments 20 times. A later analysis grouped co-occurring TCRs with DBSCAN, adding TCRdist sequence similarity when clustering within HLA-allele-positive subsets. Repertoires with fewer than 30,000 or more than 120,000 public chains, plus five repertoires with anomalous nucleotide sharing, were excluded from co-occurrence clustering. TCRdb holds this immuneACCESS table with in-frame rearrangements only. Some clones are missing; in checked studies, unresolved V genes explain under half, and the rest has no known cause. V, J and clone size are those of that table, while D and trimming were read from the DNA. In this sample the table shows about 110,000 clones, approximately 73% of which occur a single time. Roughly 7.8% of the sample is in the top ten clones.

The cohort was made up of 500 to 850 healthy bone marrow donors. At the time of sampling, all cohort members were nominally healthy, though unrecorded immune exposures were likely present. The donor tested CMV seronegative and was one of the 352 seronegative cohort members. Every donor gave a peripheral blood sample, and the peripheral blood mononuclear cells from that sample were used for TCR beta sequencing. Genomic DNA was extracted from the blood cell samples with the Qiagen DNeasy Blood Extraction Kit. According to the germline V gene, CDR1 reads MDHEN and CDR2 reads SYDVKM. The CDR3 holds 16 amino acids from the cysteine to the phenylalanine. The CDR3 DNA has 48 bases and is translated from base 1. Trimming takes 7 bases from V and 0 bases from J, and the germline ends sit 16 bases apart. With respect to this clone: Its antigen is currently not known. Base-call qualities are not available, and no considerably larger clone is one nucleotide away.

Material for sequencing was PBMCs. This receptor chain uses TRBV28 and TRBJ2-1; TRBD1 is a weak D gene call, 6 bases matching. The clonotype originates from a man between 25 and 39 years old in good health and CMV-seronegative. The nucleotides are TGTGCCAGCACCTTCAGGGACATTCGCTCCTACAATGAGCAGTTCTTC. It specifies CASTFRDIRSYNEQFF.